The clone carrying this TCR beta chain showed up many times. V was clipped by 1 base and J by 1 base; unmatched bases: 5. Germline V gene lookup returns CDR1 MGHRA and CDR2 YSYEKL. The CDR3 loop spans 17 amino acids. The data stem from a study of blood T cells in healthy people across ages. With a J-beta primer mix and a sample-barcoded 5' primer, a second PCR ran roughly 6 to 11 cycles. Each cDNA molecule was tagged by a template-switch adaptor with 12 random nucleotides. TCRdb ran MiXCR on the 5' RACE reads and lists one entry per CDR3 protein. The sample yields over a million distinct CDR3 sequences, 35% to 50% seen once.

Sequenced input: blood. This receptor was obtained from a woman between 55 and 75 years old in good health. The rearrangement uses TRBV4-1 and TRBJ2-5; 11 bases match TRBD2. Written as DNA, the CDR3 is TGCGCCAGCAGCCAAGCGCTAGCGGGAGGTCCCCAAGAGACCCAGTACTTC. The encoded protein is CASSQALAGGPQETQYF.